This note documents a single T cell receptor beta chain sequence. Its binding antigen is unknown. Base quality data are lacking; no much larger clone is found one base away. The CDR3 runs 14 amino acids, cysteine and phenylalanine included. Only the CDR3 DNA is retained, 42 bases long and in frame from the first base. CDR1 SQVTM and CDR2 ANQGSEA are derived from the germline V gene. The germline ends are 14 bases apart after V is trimmed by 4 bases and J by 3 bases. The TCR beta CDR3 regions were amplified from the RNA transcripts. For the first round of RT-PCR on the TCR CDR3, the HTBI primer set was used together with the Qiagen OneStep RT-PCR kit. Libraries were constructed in a second round of multiplex PCR, after which size selection and purification were carried out. Sequencing of the libraries was done on an Illumina HiSeq2000 using paired-end 100 bp reads. The authors processed their data as follows. SOAPnuke was used to process the raw data, removing reads that contained adapters or uncalled bases, had a mean Phred below 15, or lacked an exact match to the constant primer or identifier. COPE v1.2.5 was used to merge high-quality paired reads, and clonotypes were defined as unique nucleotide sequences. MiTCR v1.1 was used to align the clonotypes against IMGT TRBV, TRBD and TRBJ reference segments. The analysis was restricted to V-J combinations with a frequency above 0.0001, which together covered about 99% of the repertoires. The TCS score was defined as F50 (clonal expansion) divided by E x V (chaos), with BLOSUM62-based TCRdist calculated between CDR3 peptides within each V-J. Welch's t-statistics and random forest reduced fewer than 550 V-J features to 10 to 15, which were used in a naive Bayes classifier (R e1071). The Morisita-Horn index was used to measure how similar the thyroid and blood repertoires were. In-frame beta chains were kept once TCRdb had trimmed the public reads at Q25 with fastp and called clones with MiXCR. Every entry covers one CDR3 protein and lists the most common genes and DNA from its rows. Here the V and J calls rest on TCRdb's processing, not on the authors' analysis. The sample profile shows about 840,000 distinct CDR3 sequences; approximately 40% of them were found once. Together, the top ten hold about 8.9% of the sample.

The data originate from a study of T cells in Graves' hyperthyroidism and ophthalmopathy (dated by TCRdb to 2018 to 2020). General notes on the study: Peripheral blood was sampled at the time of initial diagnosis, prior to any treatment. To identify distinguishing TCR V-J signatures, a discovery cohort of 90 to 100 patients was used, comprising 40 to 45 with Graves' ophthalmopathy and 57 with stable Graves' hyperthyroidism. Prospective prediction of ophthalmopathy was tested in an independent validation cohort of fewer than 20 hyperthyroidism patients and 17 patients who later progressed to ophthalmopathy. The roughly 90 discovery patients were divided at random into training and test sets in a 7:3 ratio. In six Graves' hyperthyroidism patients, the study also compared T-cell repertoires from thyroid tissue with T-cell repertoires from blood. After blood sampling, hyperthyroidism patients were treated with methimazole at a starting dose of 30 mg daily, and ophthalmopathy patients were treated with high-dose intravenous methylprednisolone. According to the paper, TCR Vbeta CDR3 sequencing was carried out on over 130 peripheral blood samples, which came from under 50 ophthalmopathy, around 75 hyperthyroidism and roughly 17 progressor patients.

Stable Graves' hyperthyroidism was defined as no progression to ophthalmopathy during 18 months of follow-up. Hyperthyroidism patients were aged 18 to 65 years and newly diagnosed, with disease duration of less than 2 months. The study excluded patients with uncontrolled infections, other autoimmune diseases, pregnancy or lactation. Diagnoses were established on the basis of clinical symptoms, serum thyroxine and TRAb, thyroid ultrasound, and orbital computed tomography. PBMCs were isolated from about 9.1 ml of fresh peripheral blood by Ficoll-Paque density gradient centrifugation. Trizol reagent was used to extract total RNA, and RNA quality was then checked on an Agilent 2100 Bioanalyzer. The study at large found these results: Sample size was not statistically predetermined, and investigators were not blinded to group allocation. During validation, the model predicted progression to ophthalmopathy a median of roughly six months ahead of onset, with around 71% sensitivity and about 75% specificity. Most expanded thyroid clonotypes (frequency above 0.001) were also detected in blood, a finding suggesting that blood repertoires may reflect thyroid immune responses. A model built on a 13 V-J signature distinguished ophthalmopathy from stable hyperthyroidism, reaching 85% to 90% sensitivity and under 84% specificity in cross-validation and 80%/75% in testing.

The sequence links TRBV29-1 to TRBJ2-3; the D gene is possibly TRBD2, with 5 bases matching. Sequencing input: blood. The receptor comes from a man aged 18 to 30 with Graves' hyperthyroidism. The sequenced DNA is TGCAGCGTTGCTTCTGGGAGCCCTACAGATACGCAGTATTTT. Translated, this gives CSVASGSPTDTQYF.